The 8 T cell receptor beta chains in this list originate from one sample, sequenced in a study of T cell responses to AZD1222 COVID-19 vaccine (dated by TCRdb to about 2021). The library was generated by the immunoSEQ multiplex PCR assay. TCRdb retrieved this table from immuneACCESS and kept in-frame rearrangements only. Not all clones are present; in checked studies, unresolved V genes account for under half, and no reason is known for the remainder. Within this sample are over 150,000 clones, with just over 90% of them counted one time only. Clones ranked in the top ten supply about 2.8% of the sample. The time point label here, explained by the study, means: baseline before first vaccination. Here the sequenced sample was peripheral blood, taken on day 0 of AZD1222 vaccination. The receptors were gathered from an adult in good health.

The V gene is TRBV19, the J gene TRBJ2-7, with TRBD2 identical over 7 bases. CDR3 size: 15 residues. Germline assignment: CDR1 LNHDA and CDR2 SQIVND (reference sequence). The V gene end was trimmed by 8 bases and the J gene end by 0 bases; junction bases not matched to a gene: 10. The CDR3 sequence: CASRGERGNSYEQYF. CDR3 DNA: TGTGCCAGTCGGGGGGAGCGGGGAAACTCCTACGAGCAGTACTTC.

This chain uses TRBV7-9 with TRBJ1-2, with D perhaps matching TRBD1 (5 bases). V lost 7 bases, J lost 4 bases, and 13 bases lay in between. This CDR3 comprises 13 residues. Germline-derived CDR1 and CDR2 are SEHNR and FQNEAQ (reference sequence). The CDR3 bases are TGTGCCAGCATAGGGGTCACGAGCTATGGCTACACCTTC. It specifies CASIGVTSYGYTF.

This clone has only one observation. The rearrangement joins TRBV9 to TRBJ1-5, with D hard to call. The CDR3 loop spans 15 amino acids. Germline values: CDR1 SGDLS, CDR2 YYNGEE. V lost 0 bases and J lost 0, with 7 bases in between. For the CDR3, the DNA is TGTGCCAGCAGCGTAGATGGGAATAGCAATCAGCCCCAGCATTTT. Translation gives CASSVDGNSNQPQHF.

The chain carries TRBV19 and TRBJ2-7; unclear D gene. V was clipped by 3 bases and J by 7 bases, with 13 bases between them. This CDR3 has 13 amino acids. Germline lookup yields CDR1 LNHDA and CDR2 SQIVND (reference sequence). In DNA form, the CDR3 reads TGTGCCAGTAGTATGGCGGCTCGAGGAGAGCAGTACTTC. It translates to CASSMAARGEQYF. The full variable domain, in which reference TRBV19 and TRBJ2-7 provide the parts outside the CDR3, is DGGITQSPKYLFRKEGQNVTLSCEQNLNHDAMYWYRQDPGQGLRLIYYSQIVNDFQKGDIAEGYSVSREKKESFPLTVTSAQKNPTAFYLCASSMAARGEQYFGPGTRLTVT.

The rearrangement links TRBV7-8 to TRBJ1-3; 9 positions match TRBD1. CDR1 SGHVS and CDR2 FQNEAQ come from the germline V gene. Trimming took 5 bases from V and 3 from J; bases not matched to a gene: 5. The CDR3 contains 15 residues. The CDR3 DNA follows: TGTGCCAGCAGCGTAGACAGGGGGTTTGGAAACACCATATATTTT. This encodes CASSVDRGFGNTIYF.

This rearrangement joins TRBV10-3 to TRBJ1-1, with TRBD1 matching 8 bases. Germline V CDR1 and CDR2: ENHRY, SYGVKD. J lost 0 bases, V lost 9 bases, and 3 bases had no gene match. The CDR3 is 13 residues long. The CDR3 DNA is TGTGCCATTAGGACAGGGATGAACACTGAAGCTTTCTTT. This sequence encodes CAIRTGMNTEAFF.

The chain links TRBV11-2 to TRBJ2-1; the match to TRBD2 covers 11 bases. The CDR3 spans 15 residues. Germline assignment: CDR1 SGHAT and CDR2 FQNNGV. J lost 4 bases, V lost 5 bases, and 4 bases had no gene match. The chain's CDR3 is CASSLLAGGYNEQFF. For the CDR3, the DNA is TGTGCCAGCAGCCTCTTAGCGGGGGGGTACAATGAGCAGTTCTTC.

This clone turned up a few times. V usage is TRBV5-1 and J usage is TRBJ2-5, with D maybe TRBD2 (6 bases). Looked up from germline, CDR1 is SGHRS and CDR2 is YFSETQ. This CDR3 contains 16 residues. V lost 0 bases and J lost 1, with 13 bases in between. CDR3 amino acids: CASSLVGAGIQETQYF. DNA for the CDR3: TGCGCCAGCAGCTTGGTAGGGGCGGGGATCCAAGAGACCCAGTACTTC. The whole variable domain, remainder taken from reference TRBV5-1 and TRBJ2-5, is KAGVTQTPRYLIKTRGQQVTLSCSPISGHRSVSWYQQTPGQGLQFLFEYFSETQRNKGNFPGRFSGRQFSNSRSEMNVSTLELGDSALYLCASSLVGAGIQETQYFGPGTRLLVL.